This T cell receptor (beta chain) was found in a study of cytomegalovirus exposure and HLA in healthy donors. Germline V gene data show CDR1 as SGHRS and CDR2 as YFSETQ. The CDR3 has 16 residues. The germline V and J ends were trimmed by 0 bases and 0 bases, with 7 bases remaining between them. The PCR ran on 60 Vbeta and 13 Jbeta primers. Profiled with immunoSEQ multiplex PCR; TCRdb holds only in-frame clones, not every one. The sample holds under 200,000 clones, 60% to 85% seen once. In its sample, this clone was seen a few times. The sequenced material came from PBMCs. The rearrangement joins TRBV5-1 to TRBJ2-6; no clear D. The source of this sequence is a male donor in good health and CMV-seropositive. The CDR3 bases are TGCGCCAGCAGCTTGGAATTCCGCTCTGGGGCCAACGTCCTGACTTTC. Its translation: CASSLEFRSGANVLTF.